Sequencing of this TCR beta chain was carried out in a study of blood T cell repertoires in COVID-19. Across the study: Sites across the United States, Italy and Spain contributed samples from acute and convalescent COVID-19. The analysed material was cDNA or gDNA that came from T cells, B-cell-depleted T cells, or PBMCs.

V lost 3 bases to trimming and J lost 5 bases; unmatched junction nucleotides: 12. The CDR3 totals 16 residues. Germline CDR1 ENHRY, CDR2 SYGVKD. Per the original data handling: Scientists estimated how many nucleated cells there were by amplifying reference gene primers. Profiling relied on immunoSEQ multiplex PCR, and the TCRdb table lists in-frame clones only, not all of them. That table gives V, J and clone size, and the DNA gave D and trimming. In the table there are some 87,000 clones, 80% to 90% of which are singletons. Specimen: peripheral blood. The receptor's source is a man aged 80 or over with active or convalescent COVID-19. The chain recombines TRBV10-3 with TRBJ2-7; 8 positions match TRBD2. DNA for the CDR3: TGTGCCATCAGTGACCCGGGACTAGGAGTCACAAACGAGCAGTACTTC. It codes for CAISDPGLGVTNEQYF.